Listed here are 32 T cell receptor beta chains from one sample, sequenced in a study of cytomegalovirus exposure and HLA in healthy donors. Vbeta (60) and Jbeta (13) primers were used in the PCR. The method was immunoSEQ multiplex PCR; TCRdb's version includes in-frame clones alone and lacks a portion of them. This sample's table reports under 100,000 clones. The sequenced sample consisted of PBMCs. The receptors shown here come from a woman aged 30 to 39 in good health and CMV-seronegative.

J is TRBJ2-7 and V is TRBV27, with a weak D call TRBD2 (6 bases). V was trimmed by 3 bases and J by 4 bases, leaving 13 bases between them. The germline CDR1 and CDR2 sequences are MNHEY and SMNVEV (reference sequence). The CDR3 covers 14 residues. The CDR3 reads CASSFMGGRYEQYF. As DNA, the CDR3 is TGTGCCAGCAGTTTTATGGGGGGTCGGTACGAGCAGTACTTC.

In regard to this clone: The junction does not match germline at one end; this may be a read error. The rearrangement uses TRBV11-2 and TRBJ2-1; a weak D match, TRBD2 (5 bases). The CDR3 runs to 16 residues. Germline loops: CDR1 SGHAT, CDR2 FQNNGV. Here the CDR3 DNA reads TGTGCCAGCAGCTTAGACGGACCTCGGGGTTACAATGGGCAGTTCTTC. Translation gives CASSLDGPRGYNGQFF.

J is TRBJ1-1 and V is TRBV2; a weak D match, TRBD1 (5 bases). This CDR3 comprises 14 residues. V lost 2 bases and J lost 2, with 9 bases in between. CDR1 SNHLY and CDR2 FYNNEI come from the germline V gene. For the CDR3, the DNA is TGTGCCAGCAGTGAACCAGGGCTCAACACTGAAGCTTTCTTT. This gives the protein CASSEPGLNTEAFF.

V gene TRBV27 combines with J gene TRBJ1-6, with D perhaps TRBD1 (6 bases). V was trimmed by 6 bases and J by 6 bases, leaving 12 bases between them. The CDR3 length is 14 residues. CDR1 MNHEY and CDR2 SMNVEV come from the germline V gene (reference sequence). The CDR3 DNA follows: TGTGCCAGCAGACAGGGTGGTGGTAATTCACCCCTCCACTTT. This codes for CASRQGGGNSPLHF.

The chain employs TRBV5-4 and TRBJ2-3; 9 bases line up with TRBD2. Germline-derived CDR1 and CDR2 are SGHNT and YYREEE (reference sequence). The CDR3 runs to 15 residues. The V segment lost 6 bases and the J segment 4 bases; nucleotides outside the gene matches: 9. Here the CDR3 reads CASTPASGVPDTQYF. Here the CDR3 DNA reads TGTGCCAGCACCCCTGCTAGCGGGGTCCCAGATACGCAGTATTTT.

The chain has TRBV19 and TRBJ2-3; a weak D match, TRBD2 (6 bases). Trimming cost V 1 base and J 2 bases, with 10 bases left between them. Germline values: CDR1 LNHDA, CDR2 SQIVND (reference sequence). CDR3 length: 15 residues. CDR3 region: CASSIGWGDTDTQYF. CDR3 coding DNA: TGTGCCAGTAGTATAGGATGGGGGGACACAGATACGCAGTATTTT.

V and J are TRBV11-2 and TRBJ2-7; a possible D gene is TRBD2 (5 bases). Germline-derived CDR1 and CDR2 are SGHAT and FQNNGV. Trimming shortened V by 5 bases and J by 4 bases, and 18 bases separated the two germline ends. This CDR3 contains 15 residues. The CDR3 spells CASSPTTSERYEQYF. The CDR3 DNA reads as TGTGCCAGCAGCCCCACGACGTCAGAGCGGTACGAGCAGTACTTC.

The J gene is TRBJ2-5, the V gene TRBV6-6; 7 bases map to TRBD1. The J call is uncertain, as TRBJ2-7 better fits the DNA end. CDR1 and CDR2 from the germline V gene are MNHNY and SVGAGI (reference sequence). There are 14 residues in the CDR3. The CDR3, as DNA: TGTGCCAGCAGTTACGCCGGGACAGTCTACGAGCAGTACTTC. It codes for CASSYAGTVYEQYF.

The rearrangement joins TRBV7-2 to TRBJ2-5; 15 nucleotides match TRBD2. There are 17 residues in the CDR3. Trimming at V came to 1 base and at J to 2 bases, leaving 2 bases not matched to a gene. The germline gives CDR1 SGHTA, CDR2 FQGNSA. The CDR3 here is CASSLGGLAGGQETQYF. The CDR3 bases are TGTGCCAGCAGCTTAGGTGGACTAGCGGGGGGGCAAGAGACCCAGTACTTC.

This chain links TRBV7-9 with TRBJ2-2; D unclear. Germline lookup yields CDR1 SEHNR and CDR2 FQNEAQ (reference sequence). V gave up 5 bases and J gave up 6 bases, with 10 bases separating them. CDR3 length: 13 residues. The CDR3 reads CASSPEIPGELFF. The CDR3 DNA follows: TGTGCCAGCAGCCCCGAGATCCCCGGGGAGCTGTTTTTT.

The rearrangement links TRBV7-6 to TRBJ2-3, with D perhaps matching TRBD2 (5 bases). V gave up 3 bases and J gave up 4 bases, with 14 bases separating them. In germline, CDR1 is SGHVS, CDR2 FNYEAQ. The CDR3 totals 15 residues. The chain's CDR3 is CASSLLASEADTQYF. CDR3 DNA sequence: TGTGCCAGCAGCTTGTTGGCATCGGAGGCAGATACGCAGTATTTT.

The chain carries TRBV7-9 and TRBJ1-1; TRBD1 is a possible D gene (5 bases). CDR1 and CDR2 from the germline V gene are SEHNR and FQNEAQ (reference sequence). V was pared by 3 bases and J by 7 bases, with 12 bases between. The CDR3 runs to 13 residues. The CDR3 sequence: CASSFIPGIEAFF. The CDR3 DNA sequence: TGTGCCAGCAGCTTCATCCCAGGGATTGAAGCTTTCTTT.

The chain uses TRBV12-5 and TRBJ2-7; 10 bases map to TRBD2. The CDR3 runs 17 residues. Unmatched junction bases numbered 8, after V lost 0 bases and J lost 3 bases. The V gene's germline CDR1 is LGHNT and CDR2 FRNRAP. In DNA, the CDR3 is TGTGCTAGTGGTTTGGTTCTAGCGGGGGATATGGTCTACGAGCAGTACTTC. This encodes CASGLVLAGDMVYEQYF.

The chain links TRBV6-6 to TRBJ2-5; 11 bases are a match to TRBD2. The V and J ends lost 5 bases and 3 bases, in that order; junction bases with no gene match: 5. The CDR3 length is 15 residues. Germline-derived CDR1 and CDR2 are MNHNY and SVGAGI (reference sequence). CDR3 in amino acids: CASSALAGAKETQYF. For the CDR3, the DNA is TGTGCCAGCAGTGCACTAGCGGGAGCGAAAGAGACCCAGTACTTC.

This sequence joins TRBV19 and TRBJ1-4, with D perhaps matching TRBD1 (5 bases). The CDR3 runs 18 residues. V was cut by 4 bases and J by 8 bases, with 26 bases left in between. CDR1 LNHDA and CDR2 SQIVND come from the germline V gene (reference sequence). The DNA for the CDR3 is TGTGCCAGTAGTACATCCCTTCTCTCGGGGGTCGTGAAGGAAAAACTGTTTTTT. It specifies CASSTSLLSGVVKEKLFF.

The genes are TRBV2 and TRBJ2-1; TRBD2 agrees at 9 bases. CDR3 length equals 16 residues. Germline CDR1 reads SNHLY; CDR2 reads FYNNEI. The junction had 7 bases not matched to a gene; V was cut back by 1 base and J by 6 bases. In nucleotides, the CDR3 is TGTGCCAGCAGTGAAGAACATAGCGGGAGTGGCAATGAGCAGTTCTTC. Protein product: CASSEEHSGSGNEQFF.

The chain joins TRBV2 to TRBJ2-7; TRBD2 matches 13 bases. J was trimmed by 5 bases and V by 4 bases; bases with no gene match: 5. In germline, CDR1 is SNHLY, CDR2 FYNNEI. The CDR3 totals 15 residues. In DNA, the CDR3 is TGTGCCAGCAGTGGGACTAGCGGGAGACCCAACGAGCAGTACTTC. It specifies CASSGTSGRPNEQYF.

V usage is TRBV27 and J usage is TRBJ1-5; TRBD1 is a possible D gene (5 bases). Germline values: CDR1 MNHEY, CDR2 SMNVEV (reference sequence). The CDR3 has 15 amino acids. Trimming shortened V by 6 bases and J by 5 bases, and 17 bases separated the two germline ends. The CDR3 sequence is CASSPPEGVDQPQHF. CDR3 DNA sequence: TGTGCCAGCAGCCCCCCTGAAGGGGTCGATCAGCCCCAGCATTTT.

The chain carries TRBV7-6 and TRBJ1-4; 11 bases are a match to TRBD1. This CDR3 has 15 residues. Trimming removed 4 bases from V and 7 bases from J; junction bases left unmatched: 5. Germline CDR1 reads SGHVS; CDR2 reads FNYEAQ. CDR3 DNA sequence: TGTGCCAGCAGCTCCTGGACAGGGGGCGTTGAAAAACTGTTTTTT. It specifies CASSSWTGGVEKLFF.

The chain links TRBV5-6 to TRBJ2-5, with D perhaps TRBD2 (6 bases). Trimming left V 1 base short and J 3 bases short, with 10 bases between. The germline gives CDR1 SGHDT, CDR2 YYEEEE. The CDR3 consists of 14 residues. The CDR3 bases are TGTGCCAGCAGCTTGCCGGGAGCCAAAGAGACCCAGTACTTC. This translates into CASSLPGAKETQYF.

The CDR3 coding sequence is TGCAGCGTTGATGGGACAGGGTATGGCTACACCTTC. Protein product: CSVDGTGYGYTF. The gene calls are TRBV29-1 and TRBJ1-2; TRBD1 matches 9 bases. The CDR3 is 12 residues long. CDR1 is SQVTM and CDR2 is ANQGSEA in the germline V gene. The trim removed 3 bases at V and 5 bases at J, leaving 1 base unmatched.

This chain joins TRBV5-4 and TRBJ1-2, with TRBD1 identical over 7 bases. Germline CDR1 is SGHNT and CDR2 is YYREEE (reference sequence). The V segment lost 3 bases and the J segment 4 bases; nucleotides outside the gene matches: 12. This CDR3 is built from 16 residues. CDR3 in DNA: TGTGCCAGCAGCTGGATCCGGGACAGCGCCGGCTATGGCTACACCTTC. This translates into CASSWIRDSAGYGYTF.

The chain couples TRBV6-6 to TRBJ1-4; 7 positions match TRBD1. The V and J ends lost 5 bases and 4 bases, in that order; junction bases with no gene match: 7. The CDR3 has 15 residues. The germline V gene encodes CDR1 MNHNY and CDR2 SVGAGI (reference sequence). CDR3 nucleotide sequence: TGTGCCAGCAGTAGCGACAGGGTTGGTAATGAAAAACTGTTTTTT. Translating gives CASSSDRVGNEKLFF.

The chain has TRBV4-1 and TRBJ2-7; 8 nucleotides match TRBD1. The CDR3 contains 14 residues. Germline-derived CDR1 and CDR2 are MGHRA and YSYEKL. V lost 5 bases and J lost 2; bases outside the gene matches: 5. The CDR3 DNA sequence: TGCGCCAGCAGCTACGACAGGGGCGCCTACGAGCAGTACTTC. Its protein product is CASSYDRGAYEQYF.

J is TRBJ2-6 and V is TRBV4-1; no clear D. The CDR3 has 16 residues. V shed 6 bases and J shed 0 bases, with 12 bases lying between them. Germline lookup yields CDR1 MGHRA and CDR2 YSYEKL. The CDR3, as DNA: TGCGCCAGCAGAAGAGTATGGTCCTCTGGGGCCAACGTCCTGACTTTC. This translates into CASRRVWSSGANVLTF.

The chain carries TRBV10-3 and TRBJ1-1; 7 bases line up with TRBD1. Unmatched junction bases numbered 0, after V lost 4 bases and J lost 1 base. The CDR3 runs 13 residues. Germline CDR1 reads ENHRY; CDR2 reads SYGVKD. As DNA, the CDR3 is TGTGCCATCAGTGCAGGGGGGAACACTGAAGCTTTCTTT. Encoded protein: CAISAGGNTEAFF.

Here the CDR3 reads CASSQGTDYEQYF. CDR3 nucleotide sequence: TGCGCCAGCAGCCAAGGGACAGATTACGAGCAGTACTTC. The chain employs TRBV4-1 and TRBJ2-7; tentative D call: TRBD1 (6 bases). V gave up 1 base and J gave up 4 bases, with 8 bases separating them. This CDR3 is built from 13 residues. CDR1 and CDR2 (germline): MGHRA, YSYEKL.

The chain employs TRBV28 and TRBJ1-5; D is uncertain. V dropped 7 bases and J dropped 3 bases, with 13 bases sitting between them. The CDR3 covers 14 residues. Germline loops: CDR1 MDHEN, CDR2 SYDVKM. The CDR3 loop reads CASINFGNNQPQHF. The CDR3 coding sequence is TGTGCCAGCATTAACTTCGGGAACAATCAGCCCCAGCATTTT.

This chain connects TRBV4-2 to TRBJ2-5, with TRBD2 matching 10 bases. J gave up 5 bases and V 1 base, and 10 bases lay outside the gene matches. The CDR3 runs to 17 residues. CDR1 LGHNA and CDR2 YNFKEQ come from the germline V gene. The CDR3 nucleotides are TGTGCCAGCAGCCAAGGCGGCAGCGGGAGGGTGGGGGAGACCCAGTACTTC. Protein: CASSQGGSGRVGETQYF.

J is TRBJ1-5 and V is TRBV7-2; the match to TRBD1 covers 9 bases. CDR1 SGHTA and CDR2 FQGNSA come from the germline V gene. V lost 5 bases to trimming and J lost 2 bases; unmatched junction nucleotides: 13. The CDR3 totals 18 residues. The CDR3: CASSRTGGLLGGNQPQHF. The CDR3 DNA is TGTGCCAGCAGCAGAACAGGGGGCTTATTGGGCGGCAATCAGCCCCAGCATTTT.

The CDR3 DNA follows: TGCAGCGTTGAGACAGGGAAGACTGAAGCTTTCTTT. Encoded protein: CSVETGKTEAFF. The rearrangement joins TRBV29-1 to TRBJ1-1; 7 bases are a match to TRBD1. The CDR3 extends over 12 amino acids. V shed 3 bases and J 5 bases; nucleotides not matched to a gene: 3. Germline CDR1 and CDR2: SQVTM and ANQGSEA. The entire variable domain, with the rest obtained from reference TRBV29-1 and TRBJ1-1, is as follows: SAVISQKPSRDICQRGTSLTIQCQVDSQVTMMFWYRQQPGQSLTLIATANQGSEATYESGFVIDKFPISRPNLTFSTLTVSNMSPEDSSIYLCSVETGKTEAFFGQGTRLTVV.

The chain uses TRBV6-5 and TRBJ1-2, with D possibly TRBD1 on 5 matching bases. The V gene lost 6 bases and the J gene lost 2 bases, with 13 bases spanning the gap. Germline assignment: CDR1 MNHEY and CDR2 SVGAGI. The CDR3 is 14 residues long. CDR3 DNA sequence: TGTGCCAGCAGACCGGGACGGGGGAACTATGGCTACACCTTC. This gives the protein CASRPGRGNYGYTF.